What follows are 12 T cell receptor beta chains derived from one specimen sequenced in a study of blood T cells in healthy people across ages. The authors ran a second PCR of roughly 7 to 11 cycles using a sample-barcoded 5' primer and a J-beta primer mix. One entry per CDR3 protein, called by TCRdb with MiXCR from the 5' RACE reads. The sample holds under 950,000 distinct CDR3 sequences; roughly 20% are singletons and the top ten take approximately 20%. Sequenced input: blood. The source of these receptors is a man between 65 and 85 years old in good health.

This clonotype has more than one count but fewer than ten. The chain recombines TRBV9 with TRBJ2-3, with D possibly being TRBD1 (5 bases). In germline, CDR1 is SGDLS, CDR2 YYNGEE. Trimming stripped 4 bases from V and 2 bases from J, with 11 bases between. The CDR3 runs to 14 residues. The CDR3 DNA follows: TGTGCCAGCAGCCAAAGGGGTTTCACAGATACGCAGTATTTT. Encoded protein: CASSQRGFTDTQYF.

The chain links TRBV12-3 or TRBV12-4 to TRBJ2-1; D not certain. Trimming took 3 bases from V and 3 from J, leaving 12 bases between them. This CDR3 has 15 residues. CDR3: CASSLGVYSYNEQFF. CDR3 nucleotide sequence: TGTGCCAGCAGTTTGGGTGTCTACAGCTACAATGAGCAGTTCTTC.

This clonotype occurred a few times. The chain recombines TRBV6-2 or TRBV6-3 with TRBJ2-2, with D tentatively TRBD2 (6 bases). V shed 6 bases and J shed 5 bases, with 7 bases lying between them. Per the germline V gene, CDR1 is MNHEY and CDR2 is SVGEGT. The CDR3 contains 12 residues. The CDR3 spells CASRRETGELFF. For the CDR3, the DNA is TGTGCCAGCAGACGGGAGACCGGGGAGCTGTTTTTT.

This clonotype was detected only a few times. The chain joins TRBV24-1 to TRBJ2-7; D call uncertain. Per germline, CDR1 KGHDR and CDR2 SFDVKD. The CDR3 extends over 15 amino acids. With 5 bases removed from V and 4 bases from J, the gap between germline ends came to 17 bases. CDR3 coding DNA: TGTGCCACCAGTGGGTTTCCAAACCCGTTATACGAGCAGTACGTC. It is translated as CATSGFPNPLYEQYV.

This rearrangement joins TRBV29-1 to TRBJ1-4; perhaps TRBD1 as D (5 bases). The CDR3 is 16 residues long. Trimming cost V 4 bases and J 4 bases, with 19 bases left between them. CDR1 SQVTM and CDR2 ANQGSEA come from the germline V gene. The CDR3 protein is CSVAVLFGTGNEKLFF. The CDR3 DNA reads TGCAGCGTTGCCGTCCTATTCGGGACCGGTAATGAAAAACTGTTTTTT.

This chain connects TRBV19 to TRBJ1-2, with unresolved D. The V gene lost 7 bases and the J gene lost 8 bases, with 11 bases spanning the gap. CDR1 and CDR2 from the germline V gene are LNHDA and SQIVND (reference sequence). The CDR3 is 11 amino acids. The CDR3 DNA sequence: TGTGCCAGTACCACTTCTCGGGGCTACACCTTC. It encodes CASTTSRGYTF.

The rearrangement uses TRBV12-3 or TRBV12-4 and TRBJ2-3; D possibly corresponds to TRBD2 (5 bases). V was shortened by 7 bases and J by 13 bases, with 24 bases between the two germline ends. The length of the CDR3 is 14 residues. This CDR3 reads CASKLGKGADAEYF. In DNA form, the CDR3 reads TGTGCCAGCAAATTAGGCAAGGGAGCAGATGCGGAGTATTTT.

The chain uses TRBV20-1 and TRBJ1-2, with D possibly matching TRBD1 (5 bases). From germline, CDR1 is DFQATT and CDR2 SNEGSKA (reference sequence). This CDR3 is built from 13 residues. The germline V and J ends were trimmed by 0 bases and 7 bases, with 12 bases remaining between them. The CDR3 region is CSAREAGAGGYTF. CDR3 DNA sequence: TGCAGTGCTAGAGAGGCCGGGGCCGGTGGCTACACCTTC.

V is TRBV7-9 and J is TRBJ1-5; possibly TRBD1 for D (5 bases). The CDR3 is made up of 12 amino acids. Trimming removed 10 bases at V and 4 bases at J, with 11 bases between. The V gene's germline CDR1 is SEHNR and CDR2 FQNEAQ (reference sequence). The CDR3 loop is CAIQQDNQPQHF. CDR3 bases: TGTGCCATCCAACAGGATAATCAGCCCCAGCATTTT.

The chain links TRBV20-1 to TRBJ2-7; 7 nucleotides line up with TRBD2. Germline CDR1 DFQATT, CDR2 SNEGSKA (reference sequence). V lost 0 bases to trimming and J lost 7 bases; unmatched junction nucleotides: 9. The CDR3 covers 14 residues. In DNA, the CDR3 is TGCAGTGCTAGAGATCGCGCGGGAGTAAATGAGCAGTACGTC. Its translation: CSARDRAGVNEQYV.

The chain is built from TRBV7-9 and TRBJ1-5; the D gene is possibly TRBD1 (6 bases). Per germline, CDR1 SEHNR and CDR2 FQNEAQ (reference sequence). V was shortened by 5 bases and J by 9 bases, with 17 bases between the two germline ends. This CDR3 is 14 amino acids long. The CDR3 DNA follows: TGTGCCAGCAGCAAAGGGGGAGGGTCTTGGCCCCAGCATTTT. This encodes CASSKGGGSWPQHF.

Only a few counts were recorded for this clonotype. The rearrangement uses TRBV6-2 or TRBV6-3 and TRBJ2-7, with TRBD2 matching 7 bases. J lost 0 bases, V lost 6 bases, and 5 bases had no gene match. This CDR3 is 14 amino acids long. From germline, CDR1 is MNHEY and CDR2 SVGEGT. The CDR3 DNA reads as TGTGCCAGCAGGCGGGACTACCTCTCCTACGAGCAGTACGTC. Amino acid sequence: CASRRDYLSYEQYV.